Sequencing of this T cell receptor beta chain was carried out in a study of shared clonotypes between healthy human individuals. As processed by the authors: ImmunoSEQ gave junction-only sequences without quality scores, so filtering differed. The protocol was immunoSEQ multiplex PCR, while the TCRdb copy is restricted to in-frame clones and leaves out a portion. That table furnishes V, J and clone size, whereas the DNA furnished D and trimming. Of about 2,200,000 clones in the sample, about 93% were seen once. CDR3 length equals 13 residues. Losses at the gene ends were 6 bases for V and 6 bases for J; bases not matched to a gene: 3. Per germline, CDR1 SGHVS and CDR2 FNYEAQ. On this clone: In the same sample, other DNA sequences code for this CDR3.

As defined, naive CD8 cells were CD45RO-negative and positively selected for CCR7, with terminally differentiated effector memory CD45RA+ cells excluded. The sequencing sample was made of naive CD8+ T cells from PBMCs. This receptor was obtained from a man younger than 35 in good health. Some clones in this sample may be carry-over from other donors' samples. The rearrangement links TRBV7-6 to TRBJ2-1; TRBD1 aligns across 9 bases. CDR3 protein: CASSLDRGNEQFF. CDR3 coding DNA: TGTGCCAGCAGTCTGGACAGGGGCAATGAGCAGTTCTTC.